Listed below are T cell receptor beta chains from one sample, sequenced in a study of spatial heterogeneity in lung cancer. TCRdb reprocessed the 5' RACE reads via MiXCR and lists one record per CDR3 protein. The sample yields around 20,000 distinct CDR3 sequences, about 2.7% seen once. This specimen was lung tumor tissue, taken at surgery. Receptor source: a male donor with early-stage non-small cell lung cancer. Both conserved end residues are part of each CDR3. Fields, in order: J gene, CDR3 length, clone size, D gene, V gene, CDR3 DNA, CDR3 protein. D genes are given only for firm matches. Rows may omit the clone size; those that give it use once, few, many or a size class.

>TRBJ2-2|16|many|.|TRBV12-3/TRBV12-4
TGTGCCAGCAGTACCTTCCTCGAGGAGAACACCGGGGAGCTGTTTTTT
CASSTFLEENTGELFF
>TRBJ1-1|14|many|.|TRBV7-8
TGTGCCAGCAGCTTAAGTGGCATGAACACTGAAGCTTTCTTT
CASSLSGMNTEAFF
>TRBJ2-1|15|many|.|TRBV6-1
TGTGCCAGCAGTGAAACCCCCAGCAGCTACAATGAGCAGTTCTTC
CASSETPSSYNEQFF
>TRBJ2-2|15|many|TRBD2|TRBV2
TGTGCCAGCACAGCCGGGACTACCGTCACCGGGGAGCTGTTTTTT
CASTAGTTVTGELFF
>TRBJ2-1|12|many|.|TRBV24-1
TGTGCCACCAGTGATCAAGTATGGGAGCAGTTCTTC
CATSDQVWEQFF
>TRBJ2-6|18|many|.|TRBV10-3
TGTGCCATCAGCCGGCTTGACGTGGCCCACTCTGGGGCCAACGTCCTGACTTTC
CAISRLDVAHSGANVLTF
>TRBJ2-3|13|many|.|TRBV10-2
TGCGCCAGCGCTGGACTGGGCACAGATACGCAGTATTTT
CASAGLGTDTQYF
>TRBJ1-5|17|many|.|TRBV24-1
TGTGCCACCAGCCGCGACTGGAAATTTTGGAGCAATCAGCCCCAGCATTTT
CATSRDWKFWSNQPQHF
>TRBJ2-2|14|many|.|TRBV3-1
TGTGCCAGCAACCGGGGACAAGTCACCGGGGAGCTGTTTTTT
CASNRGQVTGELFF
>TRBJ2-7|15|many|.|TRBV7-2
TGTGCCAGCAGCTTATCCCCCGGGACGAACTACGAGCAGTACTTC
CASSLSPGTNYEQYF
>TRBJ1-1|14|.|.|TRBV7-9
TGTGCCAGCAGCTTAGTTGCAGGGCCCACTGAAGCTTTCTTT
CASSLVAGPTEAFF
>TRBJ2-7|14|.|.|TRBV2
TGTGCCAGCAGGGAAACCACCCATAGGGGCGAGCAGTACTTC
CASRETTHRGEQYF
>TRBJ2-7|14|medium-sized|.|TRBV7-9
TGTGCCAGCAGCCCGGGACTCATAGCCTACGAGCAGTACTTC
CASSPGLIAYEQYF
>TRBJ1-6|14|many|.|TRBV6-5
TGTGCCAGCAGGAGGGACGGCGAGGGGTCACCCCTCCACTTT
CASRRDGEGSPLHF
>TRBJ2-1|13|many|TRBD2|TRBV6-2/TRBV6-3
TGTGGTAGCGGGCAAAGCTCCTACAATGAGCAGTTCTTC
CGSGQSSYNEQFF
>TRBJ2-2|16|many|TRBD2|TRBV5-1
TGCGCCAGCAGCTTGGATCTAGCGGCAAGGACCGGGGAGCTGTTTTTT
CASSLDLAARTGELFF
>TRBJ1-1|13|many|TRBD1|TRBV2
TGTGCCAGCCTGACAGGGAGAGGAACTGAAGCTTTCTTT
CASLTGRGTEAFF
>TRBJ2-1|16|many|TRBD1|TRBV27
TGTGCCAGTACTGGACAGGGGCCAAGCTCCTACAATGAGCAGTTCTTC
CASTGQGPSSYNEQFF
>TRBJ2-7|14|many|.|TRBV12-3/TRBV12-4
TGTGCCAGCAGTTTAGCCCTAGCTGCCTACGAGCAGTACTTC
CASSLALAAYEQYF
>TRBJ1-3|16|many|.|TRBV6-5
TGTGCCAGCAGCCGGCGATCGGGACGCTCTGGAAACACCATATATTTT
CASSRRSGRSGNTIYF
>TRBJ2-6|18|many|TRBD1|TRBV23-1
TGCGCCAGCACCCGCGGGACAGGCCGAAGCTCTGGGGCCAACGTCCTGACTTTC
CASTRGTGRSSGANVLTF
>TRBJ2-5|14|many|TRBD2|TRBV30
TGTGCCTGGAGTGTTGCGGGAGTTGGAGAGACCCAGTACTTC
CAWSVAGVGETQYF
>TRBJ2-3|11|many|.|TRBV11-3
TGTGCCAGCGGCGTTTTAGATACGCAGTATTTT
CASGVLDTQYF
>TRBJ2-7|16|many|TRBD1|TRBV12-3/TRBV12-4
TGTGCCAGCAGTCCTAAGACAGGGAAAGGGTCCTACGAGCAGTACTTC
CASSPKTGKGSYEQYF
>TRBJ1-5|13|.|.|TRBV30
TGTGCCTGGAGCCTTAGTAGCGATCAGCCCCAGCATTTT
CAWSLSSDQPQHF
>TRBJ1-1|16|many|TRBD1|TRBV6-5
TGTGCCAGCAGTTACTCGAGTACAGGGGAAAAGACTGAAGCTTTCTTT
CASSYSSTGEKTEAFF
>TRBJ1-2|14|many|.|TRBV15
TGTGCCACCAGCAGAGTTCGCGATAACTATGGCTACACCTTC
CATSRVRDNYGYTF
>TRBJ2-3|18|many|TRBD2|TRBV16
TGTGCCACCGGGGTGAGGACAAGACTAGCGAGACCCACAGATACGCAGTATTTT
CATGVRTRLARPTDTQYF
>TRBJ2-3|15|many|.|TRBV9
TGTGCCAGCTCTCGGGAACTTTGGCCGACAGATACGCAGTATTTT
CASSRELWPTDTQYF
>TRBJ2-1|17|many|TRBD2|TRBV7-2
TGTGCCAGCAGCTTAGTCCAACTAGCGGGATTTGGCGGTGAGCAGTTCTTC
CASSLVQLAGFGGEQFF
>TRBJ2-7|14|many|TRBD1|TRBV20-1
TGCAGTGCTAGAAGACAGGGTTTACCCTACGAGCAGTACTTC
CSARRQGLPYEQYF
>TRBJ2-5|16|many|TRBD1|TRBV6-2/TRBV6-3
TGTGCCAGCAGTCTAAAGACAGGGGGGTTCGTGGAGACCCAGTACTTC
CASSLKTGGFVETQYF
>TRBJ2-1|15|.|TRBD1|TRBV5-1
TGCGCCAGCAGCTTGGCCAACAGGGGGCTTAATGAGCAGTTCTTC
CASSLANRGLNEQFF
>TRBJ2-6|14|many|.|TRBV28
TGTGCCAGCAGTTCAGGGAGCGGGGCCAACGTCCTGACTTTC
CASSSGSGANVLTF
>TRBJ1-1|13|many|.|TRBV20-1
TGCAGTGCTAGTCAACAGATGAACACTGAAGCTTTCTTT
CSASQQMNTEAFF
>TRBJ1-4|16|many|TRBD1|TRBV7-8
TGTGCCAGCAGCTCGAGTACCGGGACAGGGAATGAAAAACTGTTTTTT
CASSSSTGTGNEKLFF
>TRBJ1-2|11|many|.|TRBV29-1
TGCAGCGTTGTCTCCGTGCTTGGCTACACCTTC
CSVVSVLGYTF
>TRBJ2-4|12|many|TRBD1|TRBV7-2
TGTGCCAGCAGCTGGGGACAGAACATTCAGTACTTC
CASSWGQNIQYF
>TRBJ2-5|14|many|.|TRBV12-3/TRBV12-4
TGTGCCAGCAGATCCACAGGAGAACAAGAGACCCAGTACTTC
CASRSTGEQETQYF
>TRBJ2-5|17|many|.|TRBV11-3
TGTGCCAGCAGCCCCCTTTCAGGGGCCGAAAACCAAGAGACCCAGTACTTC
CASSPLSGAENQETQYF
>TRBJ1-2|14|many|.|TRBV12-3/TRBV12-4
TGTGCCAGCAGTCTTGACGGGGGGAACTATGGCTACACCTTC
CASSLDGGNYGYTF
>TRBJ1-1|14|many|TRBD1|TRBV15
TGTGCCACCAGCAGAGAGAAGGGGGCGACTGAAGCTTTCTTT
CATSREKGATEAFF
>TRBJ2-5|18|many|TRBD1|TRBV27
TGTGCCAGCAGTTTAAGGCGAGGAACAGGGGACCGGCAAGAGACCCAGTACTTC
CASSLRRGTGDRQETQYF
>TRBJ2-7|16|many|TRBD1|TRBV15
TGTGCCACCAGCAGAGTTCAGGGGGTGAGCTCCTACGAGCAGTACTTC
CATSRVQGVSSYEQYF
>TRBJ2-7|12|many|.|TRBV30
TGTGCCTGGATCCGGGGATCCTACGAGCAGTACTTC
CAWIRGSYEQYF
>TRBJ2-3|14|many|.|TRBV7-8
TGTGCCAGCACCCCAGTGTCTAGCACAGATACGCAGTATTTT
CASTPVSSTDTQYF
>TRBJ1-1|13|many|.|TRBV25-1
TGTGCCAGCAGTCAGGGTCTGAACACTGAAGCTTTCTTT
CASSQGLNTEAFF
>TRBJ1-1|12|many|.|TRBV7-2
TGTGCCAGCAGCTTACGGGCAGGTGAAGCTTTCTTT
CASSLRAGEAFF
>TRBJ2-1|16|many|TRBD2|TRBV9
TGTGCCAGCAGCGTCGGAGCGGGAGGGTCCTTTAATGAGCAGTTCTTC
CASSVGAGGSFNEQFF
>TRBJ2-1|16|many|TRBD2|TRBV7-9
TGTGCCAGCAGCCCATCGGGACTAGCGGGGGTCAATGAGCAGTTCTTC
CASSPSGLAGVNEQFF